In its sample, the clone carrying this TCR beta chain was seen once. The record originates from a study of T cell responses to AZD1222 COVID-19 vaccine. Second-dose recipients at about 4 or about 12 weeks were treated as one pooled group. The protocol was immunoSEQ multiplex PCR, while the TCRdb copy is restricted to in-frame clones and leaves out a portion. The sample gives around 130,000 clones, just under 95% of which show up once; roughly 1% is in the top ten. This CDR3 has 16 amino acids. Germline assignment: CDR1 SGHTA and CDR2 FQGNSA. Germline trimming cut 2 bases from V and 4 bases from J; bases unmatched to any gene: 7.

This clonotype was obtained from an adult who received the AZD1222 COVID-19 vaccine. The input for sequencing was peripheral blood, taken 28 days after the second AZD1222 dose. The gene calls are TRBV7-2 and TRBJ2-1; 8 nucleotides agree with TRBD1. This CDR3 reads CASSLMIGDRYNEQFF. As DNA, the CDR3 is TGTGCCAGCAGCTTAATGATAGGGGACAGGTACAATGAGCAGTTCTTC.